This TCR beta chain was observed in a study of T cells in Graves' hyperthyroidism and ophthalmopathy. Findings and caveats of the study: The majority of expanded thyroid clonotypes above 0.001 also appeared in blood.

This clonotype occurred many times. Its specificity is not known. Authors of the study amplified TCR beta CDR3 regions from RNA transcripts. In the first-round RT-PCR of the TCR CDR3, the HTBI primer set was used. One entry per CDR3 protein results from TCRdb running MiXCR on the multiplex PCR reads. Among 450,000 to 600,000 distinct CDR3 sequences listed, roughly 15% were seen once. Hyperthyroidism was newly diagnosed in patients aged 18 to 65 (duration under 2 months). The germline gives CDR1 SGHVS, CDR2 FNYEAQ. The CDR3 has 14 residues. The J segment lost 6 bases and the V segment lost 4 bases, leaving 5 bases of the junction unmatched.

This TCR was sampled from a woman between 40 and 55 years old with Graves' hyperthyroidism. The specimen sequenced was blood. The chain joins TRBV7-6 to TRBJ2-1; 8 positions match TRBD1. CDR3 nucleotides: TGTGCCAGCAGCTCGCCTGGGACAGGCAATGAGCAGTTCTTC. As protein: CASSSPGTGNEQFF.